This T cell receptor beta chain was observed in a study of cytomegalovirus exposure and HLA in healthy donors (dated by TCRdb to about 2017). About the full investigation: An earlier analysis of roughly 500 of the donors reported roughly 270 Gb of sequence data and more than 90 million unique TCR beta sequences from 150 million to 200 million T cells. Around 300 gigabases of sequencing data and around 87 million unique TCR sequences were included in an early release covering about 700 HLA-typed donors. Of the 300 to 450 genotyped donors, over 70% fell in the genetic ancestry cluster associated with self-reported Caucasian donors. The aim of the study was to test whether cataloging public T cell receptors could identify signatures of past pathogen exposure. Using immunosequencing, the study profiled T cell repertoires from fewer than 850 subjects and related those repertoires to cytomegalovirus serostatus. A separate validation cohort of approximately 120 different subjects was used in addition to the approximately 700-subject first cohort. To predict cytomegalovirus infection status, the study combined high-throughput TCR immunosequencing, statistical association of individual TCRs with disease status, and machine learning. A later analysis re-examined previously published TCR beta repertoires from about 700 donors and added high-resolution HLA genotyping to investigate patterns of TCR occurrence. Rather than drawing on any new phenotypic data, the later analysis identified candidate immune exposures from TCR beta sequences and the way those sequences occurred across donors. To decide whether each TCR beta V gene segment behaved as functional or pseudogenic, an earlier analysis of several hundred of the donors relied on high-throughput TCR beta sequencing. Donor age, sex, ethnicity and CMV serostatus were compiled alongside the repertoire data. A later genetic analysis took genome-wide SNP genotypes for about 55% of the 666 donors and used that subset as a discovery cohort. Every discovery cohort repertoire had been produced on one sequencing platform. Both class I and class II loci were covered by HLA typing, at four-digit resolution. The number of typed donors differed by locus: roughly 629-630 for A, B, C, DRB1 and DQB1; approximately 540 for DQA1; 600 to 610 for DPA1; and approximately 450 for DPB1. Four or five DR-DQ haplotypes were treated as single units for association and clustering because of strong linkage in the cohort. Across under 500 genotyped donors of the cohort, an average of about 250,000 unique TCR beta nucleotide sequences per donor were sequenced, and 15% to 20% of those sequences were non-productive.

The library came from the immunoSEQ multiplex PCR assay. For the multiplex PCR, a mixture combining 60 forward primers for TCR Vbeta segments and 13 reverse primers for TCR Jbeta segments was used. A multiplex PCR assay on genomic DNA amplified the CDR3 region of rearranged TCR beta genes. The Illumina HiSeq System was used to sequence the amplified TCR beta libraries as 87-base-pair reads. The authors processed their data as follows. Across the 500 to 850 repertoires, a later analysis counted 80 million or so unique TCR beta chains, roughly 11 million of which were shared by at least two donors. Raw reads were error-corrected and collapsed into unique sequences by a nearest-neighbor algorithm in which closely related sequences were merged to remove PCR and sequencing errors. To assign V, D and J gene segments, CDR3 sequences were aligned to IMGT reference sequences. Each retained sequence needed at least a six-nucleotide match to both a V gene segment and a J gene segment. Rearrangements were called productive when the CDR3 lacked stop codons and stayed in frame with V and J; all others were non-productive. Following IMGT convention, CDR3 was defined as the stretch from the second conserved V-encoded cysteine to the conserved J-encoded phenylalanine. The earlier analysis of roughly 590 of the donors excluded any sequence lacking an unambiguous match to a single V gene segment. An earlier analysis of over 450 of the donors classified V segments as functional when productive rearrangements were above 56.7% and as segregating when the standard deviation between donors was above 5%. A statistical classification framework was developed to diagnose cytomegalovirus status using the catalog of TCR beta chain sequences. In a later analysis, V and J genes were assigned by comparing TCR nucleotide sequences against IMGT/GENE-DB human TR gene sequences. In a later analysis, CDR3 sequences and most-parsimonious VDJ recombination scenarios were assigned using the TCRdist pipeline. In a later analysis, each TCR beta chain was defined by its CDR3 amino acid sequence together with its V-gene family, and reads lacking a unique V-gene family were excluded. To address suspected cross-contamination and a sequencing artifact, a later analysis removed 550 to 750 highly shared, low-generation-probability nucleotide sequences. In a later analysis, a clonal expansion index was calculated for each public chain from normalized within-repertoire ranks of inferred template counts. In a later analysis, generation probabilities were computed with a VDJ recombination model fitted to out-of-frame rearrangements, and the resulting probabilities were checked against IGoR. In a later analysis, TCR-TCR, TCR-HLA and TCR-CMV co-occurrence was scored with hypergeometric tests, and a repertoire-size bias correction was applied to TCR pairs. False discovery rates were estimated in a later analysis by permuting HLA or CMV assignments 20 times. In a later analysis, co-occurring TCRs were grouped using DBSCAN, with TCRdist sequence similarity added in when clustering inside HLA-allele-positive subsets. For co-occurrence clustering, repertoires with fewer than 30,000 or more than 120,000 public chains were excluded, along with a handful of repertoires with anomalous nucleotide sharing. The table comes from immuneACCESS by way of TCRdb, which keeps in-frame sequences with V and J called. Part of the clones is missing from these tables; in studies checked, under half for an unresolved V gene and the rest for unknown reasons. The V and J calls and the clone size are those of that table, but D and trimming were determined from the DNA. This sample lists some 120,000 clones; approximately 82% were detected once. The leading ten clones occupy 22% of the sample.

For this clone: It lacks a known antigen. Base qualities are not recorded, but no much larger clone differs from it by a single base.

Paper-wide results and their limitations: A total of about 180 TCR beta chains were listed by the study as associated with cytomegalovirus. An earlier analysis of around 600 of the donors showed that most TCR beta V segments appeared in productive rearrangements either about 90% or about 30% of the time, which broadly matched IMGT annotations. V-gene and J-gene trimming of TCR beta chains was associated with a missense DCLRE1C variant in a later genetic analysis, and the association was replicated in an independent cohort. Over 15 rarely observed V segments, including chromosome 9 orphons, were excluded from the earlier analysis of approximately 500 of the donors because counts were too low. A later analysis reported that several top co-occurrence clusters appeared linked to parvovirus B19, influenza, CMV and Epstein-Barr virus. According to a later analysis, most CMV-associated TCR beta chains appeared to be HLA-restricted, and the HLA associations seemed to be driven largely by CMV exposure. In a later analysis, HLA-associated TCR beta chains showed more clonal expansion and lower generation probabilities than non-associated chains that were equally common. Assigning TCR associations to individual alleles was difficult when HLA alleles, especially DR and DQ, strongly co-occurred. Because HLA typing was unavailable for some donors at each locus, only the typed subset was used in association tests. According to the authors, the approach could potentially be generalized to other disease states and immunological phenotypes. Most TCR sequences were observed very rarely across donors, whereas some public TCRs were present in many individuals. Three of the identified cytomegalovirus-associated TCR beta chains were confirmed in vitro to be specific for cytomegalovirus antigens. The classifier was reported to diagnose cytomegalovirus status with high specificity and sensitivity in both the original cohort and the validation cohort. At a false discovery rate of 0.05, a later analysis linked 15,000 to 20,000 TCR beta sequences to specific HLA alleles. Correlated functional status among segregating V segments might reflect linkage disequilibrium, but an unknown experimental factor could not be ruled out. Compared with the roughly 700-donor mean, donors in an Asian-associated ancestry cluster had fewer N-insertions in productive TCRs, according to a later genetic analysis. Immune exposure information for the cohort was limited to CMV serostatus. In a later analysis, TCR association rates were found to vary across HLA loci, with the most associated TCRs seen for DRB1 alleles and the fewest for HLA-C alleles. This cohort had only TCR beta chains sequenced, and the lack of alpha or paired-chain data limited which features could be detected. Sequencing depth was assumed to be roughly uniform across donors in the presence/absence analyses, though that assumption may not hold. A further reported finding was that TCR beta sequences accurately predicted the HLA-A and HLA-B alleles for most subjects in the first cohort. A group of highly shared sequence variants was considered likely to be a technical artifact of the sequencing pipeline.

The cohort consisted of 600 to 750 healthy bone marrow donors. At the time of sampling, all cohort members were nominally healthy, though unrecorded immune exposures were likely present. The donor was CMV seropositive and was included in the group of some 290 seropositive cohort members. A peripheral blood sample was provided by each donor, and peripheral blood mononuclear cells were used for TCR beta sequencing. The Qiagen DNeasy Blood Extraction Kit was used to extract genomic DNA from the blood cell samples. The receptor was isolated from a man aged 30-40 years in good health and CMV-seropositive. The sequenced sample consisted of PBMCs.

This receptor carries the CDR3 CASSVTSPGELFF. The DNA sequence follows: TGTGCCAGTAGTGTTACTAGTCCCGGGGAGCTGTTTTTT. The chain employs TRBV19 and TRBJ2-2, with TRBD2 as a weak D call on 5 bases. V was cut back by 5 bases and J by 6 bases, leaving a gap of 10 bases between them. CDR1 LNHDA and CDR2 SQIVND are derived from the germline V gene (reference sequence). Including cysteine and phenylalanine, the CDR3 has 13 amino acids. Just CDR3 DNA is preserved here, 39 bases in frame from base 1.